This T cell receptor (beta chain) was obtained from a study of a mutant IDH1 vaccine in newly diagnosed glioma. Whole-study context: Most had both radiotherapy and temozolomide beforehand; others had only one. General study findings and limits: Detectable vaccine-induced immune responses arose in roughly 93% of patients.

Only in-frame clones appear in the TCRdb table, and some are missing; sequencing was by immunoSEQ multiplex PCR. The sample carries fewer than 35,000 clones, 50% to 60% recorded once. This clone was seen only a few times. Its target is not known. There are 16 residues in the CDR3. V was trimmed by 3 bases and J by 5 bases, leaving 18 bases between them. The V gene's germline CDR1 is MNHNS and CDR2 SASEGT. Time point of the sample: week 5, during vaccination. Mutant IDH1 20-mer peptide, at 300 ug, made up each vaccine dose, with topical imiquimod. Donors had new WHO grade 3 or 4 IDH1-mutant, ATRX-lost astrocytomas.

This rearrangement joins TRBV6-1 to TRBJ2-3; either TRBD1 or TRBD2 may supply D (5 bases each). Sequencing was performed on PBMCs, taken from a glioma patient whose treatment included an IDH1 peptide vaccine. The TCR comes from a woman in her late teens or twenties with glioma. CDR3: CASSDRPGPSIDTQYF. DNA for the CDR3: TGTGCCAGCAGTGACCGTCCGGGACCGTCTATAGATACGCAGTATTTT.